Below are 21 T cell receptor beta chains sequenced from a single sample in a study of T cell changes during pregnancy in multiple sclerosis. Profiling relied on immunoSEQ multiplex PCR, and the TCRdb table lists in-frame clones only, not all of them. The data hold over 90,000 clones, with around 93% observed a single time. The specimen comprised peripheral blood, sampled after pregnancy. These receptor sequences come from a female donor with multiple sclerosis, enrolled in a pregnancy study.

The chain couples TRBV7-9 to TRBJ2-1; TRBD2 is a possible D gene (5 bases). There are 14 residues in the CDR3. Germline lookup yields CDR1 SEHNR and CDR2 FQNEAQ (reference sequence). Trimming pared 5 bases from V and 0 bases from J, leaving 8 bases between. The CDR3 region has the DNA TGTGCCAGCAGCCCCGGGGTCTCCTACAATGAGCAGTTCTTC. Protein product: CASSPGVSYNEQFF.

This clone has just one count. The chain combines TRBV9 with TRBJ2-3; 12 bases agree with TRBD1. CDR1 SGDLS and CDR2 YYNGEE come from the germline V gene. Germline trimming cut 4 bases from V and 4 bases from J; bases unmatched to any gene: 7. The CDR3 consists of 16 residues. CDR3 protein: CASSRSGTGGPDTQYF. As DNA, the CDR3 is TGTGCCAGCAGCCGCTCCGGGACAGGGGGCCCAGATACGCAGTATTTT.

The rearrangement links TRBV6-5 to TRBJ2-7; 8 bases are a match to TRBD2. V was pared by 2 bases and J by 5 bases, with 8 bases of the junction left unmatched. The CDR3 loop spans 15 amino acids. The germline gives CDR1 MNHEY, CDR2 SVGAGI. In DNA form, the CDR3 reads TGTGCCAGCAGTTACGGGCTTCGGCGGGAGGACGAGCAGTACTTC. It yields the protein CASSYGLRREDEQYF.

This chain links TRBV11-2 with TRBJ2-7; D is possibly TRBD1 (6 bases). V lost 7 bases and J 5 bases, leaving 18 bases between the germline ends. CDR3 size: 14 residues. Germline CDR1 is SGHAT and CDR2 is FQNNGV. DNA of the CDR3: TGTGCCAGCACAGAAGGTCAGGGGACCCACGAGCAGTACTTC. This sequence encodes CASTEGQGTHEQYF.

V is TRBV29-1 and J is TRBJ2-7; D perhaps matches TRBD2 (5 bases). Germline V lookup: CDR1 SQVTM, CDR2 ANQGSEA. The CDR3 extends over 12 amino acids. V lost 0 bases, J lost 5 bases, and 8 bases lay in between. Here the CDR3 DNA reads TGCAGCGTTGAAGAATGGGGAGACGAGCAGTACTTC. It yields the protein CSVEEWGDEQYF.

The chain joins TRBV19 to TRBJ2-7, with 14 bases matching TRBD2. Germline CDR1 LNHDA, CDR2 SQIVND (reference sequence). The V segment lost 10 bases and the J segment 1 base; nucleotides outside the gene matches: 6. This CDR3 spans 15 amino acids. CDR3 protein: CANRTSGGNSYEQYF. The DNA of the CDR3 is TGTGCCAATAGGACTAGCGGGGGGAATTCCTACGAGCAGTACTTC.

The chain employs TRBV6-5 and TRBJ2-2; perhaps TRBD1 as D (5 bases). This CDR3 is built from 14 residues. V lost 7 bases and J 2 bases, leaving 11 bases between the germline ends. The V gene's germline CDR1 is MNHEY and CDR2 SVGAGI. CDR3 residues: CASNYDSNTGELFF. The CDR3 DNA follows: TGTGCCAGCAACTACGACAGCAACACCGGGGAGCTGTTTTTT.

This clone was recorded once. The chain is built from TRBV6-1 and TRBJ2-5; 7 nucleotides match TRBD1. Trimming cost V 3 bases and J 5 bases; bases outside gene matches: 3. The CDR3 has 13 amino acids. In germline, CDR1 is MNHNS, CDR2 SASEGT. CDR3 sequence: CASSEGRGETQYF. In nucleotides, the CDR3 is TGTGCCAGCAGTGAGGGCAGGGGGGAGACCCAGTACTTC.

This clone turned up a few times. The chain employs TRBV27 and TRBJ1-2, with D perhaps TRBD1 (6 bases). Germline values: CDR1 MNHEY, CDR2 SMNVEV (reference sequence). This CDR3 region has 13 residues. Trimming left V 2 bases short and J 8 bases short, with 12 bases between. DNA of the CDR3: TGTGCCAGCAGTTTAGGGGGGGCGAGGGGCTACACCTTC. This codes for CASSLGGARGYTF.

This chain connects TRBV13 to TRBJ1-2, with D perhaps matching TRBD1 (6 bases). Germline V gene data show CDR1 as PRHDT and CDR2 as FYEKMQ (reference sequence). There are 16 residues in the CDR3. The ends were cut back, 0 bases at V and 0 bases at J, with 11 bases in the middle. CDR3 residues: CASSLGTGRANYGYTF. DNA for the CDR3: TGTGCCAGCAGCTTAGGCACAGGGAGGGCTAACTATGGCTACACCTTC.

This sequence joins TRBV9 and TRBJ1-2; weak D call: TRBD1 (5 bases). The V gene lost 0 bases and the J gene lost 3 bases, with 15 bases spanning the gap. CDR1 and CDR2 (germline): SGDLS, YYNGEE. There are 16 residues in the CDR3. As DNA, the CDR3 is TGTGCCAGCAGCGTAGGTTCAGGGCCAACCCACTATGGCTACACCTTC. It translates to CASSVGSGPTHYGYTF.

This clone has more than one count but fewer than ten. The J gene is TRBJ2-2, the V gene TRBV19; tentative D call: TRBD2 (6 bases). V shed 3 bases and J shed 6 bases, with 20 bases lying between them. The CDR3 runs to 17 residues. Germline V lookup: CDR1 LNHDA, CDR2 SQIVND (reference sequence). As DNA, the CDR3 is TGTGCCAGTAGTATCTTGAGGGACTGGCCTTTCGCCGGGGAGCTGTTTTTT. It is translated as CASSILRDWPFAGELFF. The complete variable domain, with remaining parts taken from reference TRBV19 and TRBJ2-2, reads DGGITQSPKYLFRKEGQNVTLSCEQNLNHDAMYWYRQDPGQGLRLIYYSQIVNDFQKGDIAEGYSVSREKKESFPLTVTSAQKNPTAFYLCASSILRDWPFAGELFFGEGSRLTVL.

The rearrangement joins TRBV5-1 to TRBJ1-1; D unresolved. Germline V CDR1 and CDR2: SGHRS, YFSETQ. The CDR3 sequence is 14 residues long. V lost 6 bases and J 1 base, leaving 13 bases between the germline ends. The CDR3, as DNA: TGCGCCAGCACCCGAAAAGCAGGGAACACTGAAGCTTTCTTT. It encodes CASTRKAGNTEAFF.

V is TRBV20-1 and J is TRBJ2-7; TRBD2 matches at 10 bases. Germline V gene data show CDR1 as DFQATT and CDR2 as SNEGSKA (reference sequence). Germline trimming cut 6 bases from V and 10 bases from J; bases unmatched to any gene: 3. This CDR3 contains 10 residues. The CDR3 DNA reads as TGCAGTGCCCTAGCGGGAGTACAGTACTTC. The encoded protein is CSALAGVQYF.

Here the CDR3 DNA reads TGTGCCAGCAGTCCAAGCACAGGGGGCGCTGGGGGCTACACCTTC. Protein: CASSPSTGGAGGYTF. This chain joins TRBV28 and TRBJ1-2; TRBD1 matches 9 bases. Germline V gene sequence: CDR1 MDHEN, CDR2 SYDVKM. The V gene end was trimmed by 5 bases and the J gene end by 8 bases; junction bases not matched to a gene: 12. There are 15 residues in the CDR3.

This clone turned up a few times. The CDR3 DNA is TGTGCCAGCAGCCTCGGGGTTACCTACGAGCAGTACTTC. Its translation: CASSLGVTYEQYF. This rearrangement joins TRBV7-9 to TRBJ2-7, with D maybe TRBD2 (5 bases). The germline V and J ends were trimmed by 5 bases and 2 bases, with 10 bases remaining between them. The CDR3 is made up of 13 amino acids. Germline assignment: CDR1 SEHNR and CDR2 FQNEAQ (reference sequence).

This chain connects TRBV6-1 to TRBJ2-7, with 9 bases aligning to TRBD2. Unmatched junction bases numbered 6, after V lost 0 bases and J lost 3 bases. The CDR3 runs to 16 residues. Germline-derived CDR1 and CDR2 are MNHNS and SASEGT. CDR3 sequence (DNA): TGTGCCAGCAGTGAAGCGCGAGTAGCGGGAGTCTACGAGCAGTACTTC. Translating gives CASSEARVAGVYEQYF.

This chain connects TRBV29-1 to TRBJ1-3, with D unclear. From germline, CDR1 is SQVTM and CDR2 ANQGSEA. The V gene lost 6 bases and the J gene lost 1 base, with 10 bases spanning the gap. The length of the CDR3 is 13 residues. The CDR3: CSVYSSSGNTIYF. CDR3 in DNA: TGCAGCGTCTACAGCTCATCTGGAAACACCATATATTTT. Full variable domain (missing parts from reference TRBV29-1 and TRBJ1-3): SAVISQKPSRDICQRGTSLTIQCQVDSQVTMMFWYRQQPGQSLTLIATANQGSEATYESGFVIDKFPISRPNLTFSTLTVSNMSPEDSSIYLCSVYSSSGNTIYFGEGSWLTVV.

This chain uses TRBV10-2 with TRBJ2-5; 8 positions match TRBD1. The CDR3 contains 14 residues. V shed 7 bases, J shed 4 bases, and the junction held 8 bases outside the gene matches. CDR1 is WSHSY, CDR2 SAAADI, per germline. The CDR3 region has the DNA TGCGCCAGCACCCCAGGGGGCAGCCCAGAGACCCAGTACTTC. This codes for CASTPGGSPETQYF.

J is TRBJ2-3 and V is TRBV5-1; no clear D. V was cut by 0 bases and J by 4 bases, with 6 bases left in between. Germline values: CDR1 SGHRS, CDR2 YFSETQ. This CDR3 has 13 residues. The CDR3 DNA sequence: TGCGCCAGCAGCTTGGACTATCCAGATACGCAGTATTTT. This translates into CASSLDYPDTQYF.

This chain joins TRBV29-1 and TRBJ2-1; 7 bases are a match to TRBD1. This CDR3 spans 14 amino acids. CDR1 is SQVTM and CDR2 is ANQGSEA in the germline V gene. V trimming: 2 bases; J trimming: 4 bases; junction bases outside the gene matches: 5. CDR3 sequence: CSVETGDRYNEQFF. DNA of the CDR3: TGCAGCGTTGAAACAGGGGACCGATACAATGAGCAGTTCTTC.